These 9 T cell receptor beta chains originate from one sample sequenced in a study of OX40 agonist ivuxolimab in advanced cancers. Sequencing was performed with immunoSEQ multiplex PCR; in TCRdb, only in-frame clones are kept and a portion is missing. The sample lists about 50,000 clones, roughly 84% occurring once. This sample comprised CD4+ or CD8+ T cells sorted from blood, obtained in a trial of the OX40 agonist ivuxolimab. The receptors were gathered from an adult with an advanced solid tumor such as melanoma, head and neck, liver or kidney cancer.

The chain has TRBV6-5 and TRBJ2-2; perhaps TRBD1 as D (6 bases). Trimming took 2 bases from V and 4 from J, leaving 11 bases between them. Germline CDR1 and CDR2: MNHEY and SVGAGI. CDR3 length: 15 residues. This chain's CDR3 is CASSYRQVSTGELFF. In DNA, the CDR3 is TGTGCCAGCAGTTACCGACAGGTTTCCACCGGGGAGCTGTTTTTT.

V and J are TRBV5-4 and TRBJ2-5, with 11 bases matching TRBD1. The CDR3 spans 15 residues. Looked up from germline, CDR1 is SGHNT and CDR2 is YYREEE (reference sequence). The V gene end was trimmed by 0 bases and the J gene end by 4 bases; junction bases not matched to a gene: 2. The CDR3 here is CASSLGGTGGETQYF. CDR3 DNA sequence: TGTGCCAGCAGCTTGGGTGGGACAGGGGGAGAGACCCAGTACTTC. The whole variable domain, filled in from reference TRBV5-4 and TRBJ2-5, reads ETGVTQSPTHLIKTRGQQVTLRCSSQSGHNTVSWYQQALGQGPQFIFQYYREEENGRGNFPPRFSGLQFPNYSSELNVNALELDDSALYLCASSLGGTGGETQYFGPGTRLLVL.

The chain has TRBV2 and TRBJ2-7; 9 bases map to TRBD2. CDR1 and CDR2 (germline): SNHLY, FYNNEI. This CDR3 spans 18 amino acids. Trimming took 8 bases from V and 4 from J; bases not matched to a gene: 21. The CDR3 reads CASRETHHSGSEVYEQYF. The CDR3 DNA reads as TGTGCCAGCCGGGAAACCCACCATAGCGGGAGTGAGGTTTACGAGCAGTACTTC.

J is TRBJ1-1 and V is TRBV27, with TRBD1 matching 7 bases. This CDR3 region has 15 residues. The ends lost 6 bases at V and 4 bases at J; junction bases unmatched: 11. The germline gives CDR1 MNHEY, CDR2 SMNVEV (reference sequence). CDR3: CASSPGGGRGTEAFF. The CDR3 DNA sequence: TGTGCCAGCAGCCCCGGAGGGGGCAGGGGCACTGAAGCTTTCTTT.

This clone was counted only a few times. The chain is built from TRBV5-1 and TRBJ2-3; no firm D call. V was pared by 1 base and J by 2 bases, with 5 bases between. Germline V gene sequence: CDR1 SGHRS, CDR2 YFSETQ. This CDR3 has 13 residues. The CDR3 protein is CASSLSITDTQYF. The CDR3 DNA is TGCGCCAGCAGCTTGAGCATCACAGATACGCAGTATTTT.

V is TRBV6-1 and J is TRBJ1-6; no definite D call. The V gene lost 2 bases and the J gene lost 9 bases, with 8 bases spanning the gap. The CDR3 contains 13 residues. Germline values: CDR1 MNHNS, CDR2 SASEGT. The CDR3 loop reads CASSERWGSPLHF. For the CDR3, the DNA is TGTGCCAGCAGTGAACGATGGGGTTCACCCCTCCACTTT.

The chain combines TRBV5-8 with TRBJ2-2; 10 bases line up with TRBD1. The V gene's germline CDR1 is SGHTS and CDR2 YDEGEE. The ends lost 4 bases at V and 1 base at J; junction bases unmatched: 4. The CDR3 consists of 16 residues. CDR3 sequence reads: CASSRGTGVNTGELFF. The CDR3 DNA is TGTGCCAGCAGCCGAGGGACAGGGGTGAACACCGGGGAGCTGTTTTTT.

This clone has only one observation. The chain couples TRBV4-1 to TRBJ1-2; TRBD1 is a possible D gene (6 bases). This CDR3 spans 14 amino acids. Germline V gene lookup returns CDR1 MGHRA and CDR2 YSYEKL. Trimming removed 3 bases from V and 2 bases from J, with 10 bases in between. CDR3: CASSQRTVNYGYTF. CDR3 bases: TGCGCCAGCAGCCAGAGGACAGTGAACTATGGCTACACCTTC.

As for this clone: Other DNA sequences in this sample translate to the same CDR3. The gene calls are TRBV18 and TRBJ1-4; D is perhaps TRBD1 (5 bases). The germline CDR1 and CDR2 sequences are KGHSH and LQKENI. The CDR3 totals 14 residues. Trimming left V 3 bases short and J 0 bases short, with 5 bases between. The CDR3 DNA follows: TGTGCCAGCTCACCGACAGCAACTAATGAAAAACTGTTTTTT. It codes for CASSPTATNEKLFF.